The T cell receptor (beta chain) described here comes from a study of T cell clonotyping in hematopoietic cell transplantation. Study-level points and caveats: Pathologically expanded recipient clonotypes increased progressively from day 30 to day 180 as diversity fell. Cells were unsorted, so CD4 and CD8 contributions were not separated. Graft donor and pretransplant recipient Inverse Simpson Index values predicted broader posttransplant TCR diversity.

This clone was observed a handful of times. Its antigen is undetermined. Germline V gene data show CDR1 as LNHDA and CDR2 as SQIVND (reference sequence). The CDR3 is 11 amino acids. Trimming removed 3 bases at V and 6 bases at J, with 5 bases between. Profiling relied on immunoSEQ multiplex PCR, and the TCRdb table lists in-frame clones only, not all of them. The profile covers 49,000 or so clones, with roughly 80% appearing a single time and about 5.4% taken by the ten largest. Sample time point: recipient sample about 28 days before transplant, after cytoreduction. Samples: about 28 days before transplant, then days 30, 100 and 180 after.

This material consisted of peripheral blood mononuclear cells, taken before stem cell transplant. The receptor comes from a man in his sixties with myelodysplastic syndrome. Some clones in this sample may be carry-over from other donors' samples. The rearrangement links TRBV19 to TRBJ1-1; D is unclear. The CDR3 DNA is TGTGCCAGTAGTATGAGAGCTGAAGCTTTCTTT. It is translated as CASSMRAEAFF.